This is a list of T cell receptor beta chains from one sample in a study of graft-versus-host responses after intestinal transplantation. Clones were read by immunoSEQ multiplex PCR, and TCRdb kept only the in-frame ones, dropping some. The repertoire has some 85,000 clones, roughly 90% of them found once; the top ten carry roughly 0.4%. These receptors have no identified antigens. This sample comprised unstimulated CD8+ T cells sorted from spleen or lymph node cells, obtained before transplant. Every receptor here comes from a human donor who was the organ donor for an intestinal transplant. CDR3s include the opening cysteine and the closing phenylalanine or tryptophan. D genes are given only for firm matches. The listing skips clone size in some rows; elsewhere it reads once, few, many or a size class.

j_call d_call v_call clone_size cdr3_aa cdr3_nt
TRBJ2-1 TRBD2 TRBV4-2 - CASSQVGLAGIPRWGEQFF TGTGCCAGCAGCCAAGTGGGACTAGCGGGGATCCCTCGATGGGGTGAGCAGTTCTTC
TRBJ1-5 - TRBV19 - CASSPAGLGQPQHF TGTGCCAGTAGCCCTGCCGGGTTGGGTCAGCCCCAGCATTTT
TRBJ2-2 TRBD2 TRBV7-2 once CASKAGDTGELFF TGTGCCAGCAAAGCGGGGGACACCGGGGAGCTGTTTTTT
TRBJ1-1 TRBD1 TRBV28 - CASSPRTGPNTEAFF TGTGCCAGCAGTCCGAGGACAGGGCCCAACACTGAAGCTTTCTTT
TRBJ2-7 TRBD2 TRBV4-3 once CASSQEGVAGAAYEQYF TGCGCCAGCAGCCAAGAGGGGGTAGCGGGCGCCGCCTACGAGCAGTACTTC
TRBJ2-3 TRBD2 TRBV7-9 - CASSPRGGSTDTQYF TGTGCCAGCAGCCCCCGCGGGGGGAGCACAGATACGCAGTATTTT
TRBJ1-1 - TRBV25-1 - CASQRSTEAFF TGTGCCAGCCAGAGGAGCACTGAAGCTTTCTTT
TRBJ1-2 - TRBV25-1 - CASKGGEGYTF TGTGCCAGCAAGGGGGGGGAAGGCTACACCTTC
TRBJ1-1 TRBD1 TRBV27 - CASKYGQGSSEAFF TGTGCCAGCAAATATGGACAGGGAAGCTCTGAAGCTTTCTTT
TRBJ2-1 TRBD2 TRBV30 - CAWSEGGGADEQFF TGTGCCTGGAGTGAGGGCGGGGGGGCGGATGAGCAGTTCTTC
TRBJ2-7 TRBD2 TRBV4-1 - CASISPSGVPRGEQYF TGCGCCAGCATCAGCCCTAGCGGGGTCCCGCGGGGGGAGCAGTACTTC
TRBJ2-1 TRBD2 TRBV4-2 - CASSQEGGGGDEFF TGTGCCAGCAGCCAAGAGGGCGGCGGGGGGGACGAGTTCTTC
TRBJ2-3 TRBD2 TRBV4-1 - CASSQDLAGPTDTQYF TGCGCCAGCAGCCAAGATCTAGCGGGGCCCACAGATACGCAGTATTTT
TRBJ1-6 - TRBV4-1 - CASSQDSVPLRTPLHF TGCGCCAGCAGCCAAGATAGCGTCCCGCTAAGGACACCCCTCCACTTT
TRBJ1-1 - TRBV6-5 - CASSYTHSGMNTEAFF TGTGCCAGCAGTTACACCCATTCGGGGATGAACACTGAAGCTTTCTTT
TRBJ2-7 TRBD2 TRBV27 - CATGLAGDYEQYF TGTGCCACCGGACTGGCGGGGGATTACGAGCAGTACTTC
TRBJ2-1 - TRBV7-2 - CASSPGGLSYNEQFF TGTGCCAGCAGCCCAGGAGGACTTTCCTACAATGAGCAGTTCTTC
TRBJ1-2 - TRBV14 - CASSPQLNYGYTF TGTGCCAGCAGTCCACAGCTAAACTATGGCTACACCTTC
TRBJ2-7 TRBD1 TRBV9 - CASSVGGQQYSEQYF TGTGCCAGCAGCGTAGGGGGACAGCAGTACTCCGAGCAGTACTTC
TRBJ1-6 - TRBV4-1 once CASSQVPGRYNSPLHF TGCGCCAGCAGCCAAGTCCCGGGTCGGTATAATTCACCCCTCCACTTT
TRBJ1-2 TRBD1 TRBV6-4 - CASSADRGGGYTF TGTGCCAGCAGCGCCGACAGGGGTGGAGGCTACACCTTC
TRBJ2-7 TRBD1 TRBV18 - CASSPPGTVVYEQYF TGTGCCAGCTCACCACCCGGGACAGTAGTCTACGAGCAGTACTTC
TRBJ2-1 TRBD2 TRBV30 - CAWSNSGHSYNEQFF TGTGCCTGGAGCAATAGCGGGCACTCCTACAATGAGCAGTTCTTC
TRBJ1-1 - TRBV7-3 - CAGGVSEGGVENTEAFF TGTGCCGGCGGAGTATCGGAGGGCGGAGTGGAGAACACTGAAGCTTTCTTT
TRBJ1-1 - TRBV4-1 - CASSQMGGNTEAFF TGCGCCAGCAGCCAGATGGGGGGGAACACTGAAGCTTTCTTT
TRBJ2-7 - TRBV4-2 - CASSLAARGLYEQYF TGTGCCAGCAGCCTCGCGGCGCGGGGGCTTTACGAGCAGTACTTC
TRBJ1-2 - TRBV9 - CASSVRGSGYTF TGTGCCAGCAGCGTGCGGGGGAGTGGCTACACCTTC
TRBJ2-3 TRBD2 TRBV5-4 - CASSLGRGGRTDTQYF TGTGCCAGCAGCTTAGGGCGGGGGGGCCGCACAGATACGCAGTATTTT
TRBJ2-7 TRBD2 TRBV30 - CAWSVRGLAGTSSYEQYF TGTGCCTGGAGTGTACGGGGACTAGCGGGGACAAGCTCCTACGAGCAGTACTTC
TRBJ1-1 - TRBV18 few CASSPGLSQAFF TGTGCCAGCTCACCAGGACTCAGCCAAGCTTTCTTT
TRBJ1-5 - TRBV6-5 - CASNQHVYSNQPQHF TGTGCCAGCAACCAACACGTTTATAGCAATCAGCCCCAGCATTTT